The entry below describes one TCR beta chain. The antigen remains unidentified. Samples came from healthy bone marrow donors. The record originates from a study of cytomegalovirus exposure and HLA in healthy donors. Study-wide points: The authors excluded some V segments, including TRBV6-2 and TRBV6-3, as indistinguishable.

The study ran its PCR with 60 Vbeta and 13 Jbeta primers. The protocol was immunoSEQ multiplex PCR, while the TCRdb copy is restricted to in-frame clones and leaves out a portion. The sample lists around 150,000 clones; 70% to 90% were seen once. The germline V and J ends were trimmed by 0 bases and 10 bases, with 18 bases remaining between them. CDR1 and CDR2 from the germline V gene are GTSNPN and SVGIG (reference sequence). The CDR3 is 15 amino acids. The rearrangement joins TRBV30 to TRBJ1-4; TRBD1 is a possible D gene (6 bases). Sequenced input: PBMCs. This sequence was found in a woman aged 25 to 39 in good health and CMV-seronegative. The CDR3 nucleotides are TGTGCCTGGAGTGTACGGGGGGTACCCAGGGGAAAACTGTTTTTT. It encodes CAWSVRGVPRGKLFF.